The clone carrying this T cell receptor beta chain has at least ten counts. The CDR3 has 14 amino acids. CDR1 and CDR2 from the germline V gene are SGHRS and YFSETQ. V lost 0 bases and J lost 5, with 9 bases in between. These data are taken from a study of neurological immune-mediated disorders. One entry per CDR3 protein, called by TCRdb with MiXCR from the 5' RACE reads. The sample carries tens of thousands of distinct CDR3 sequences, roughly 6% recorded once. The chain employs TRBV5-1 and TRBJ2-1; D is undetermined. Sequences were obtained from CD4+ T cells from blood. The receptor was derived from a woman in her thirties or forties in good health. This CDR3 is CASSLGPGNNEQFF. In DNA form, the CDR3 reads TGCGCCAGCAGCTTGGGTCCAGGAAACAATGAGCAGTTCTTC.